The 5 T cell receptor beta chains in this list originate from one sample, sequenced in a study of CD8 T cells in Susac syndrome. It was with random hexamers that roughly 0.5 to 1 ug RNA was reverse transcribed. Each CDR3 protein is one row after TCRdb ran MiXCR on the immunoSEQ multiplex PCR reads. Found here are 150,000 or so distinct CDR3 sequences, 93% of them singletons; the top ten hold more than 0.11%. Material for sequencing was CD4+ T cells from PBMCs. All receptors derive from a human donor in good health.

This chain's CDR3 is CSVAEYSGNTIYF. The CDR3 DNA reads as TGCAGCGTGGCAGAGTACTCTGGAAACACCATATATTTT. The chain combines TRBV29-1 with TRBJ1-3; D is ambiguous. Trimming shortened V by 6 bases and J by 0 bases, and 9 bases separated the two germline ends. CDR3 length: 13 residues. Germline V CDR1 and CDR2: SQVTM, ANQGSEA.

The rearrangement uses TRBV12-2 and TRBJ1-2; no check of the table's D call, TRBD1, against the DNA was made. TRBV12-2 is marked as a pseudogene. CDR3 size: 15 residues. The CDR3 is CASRLGGQGNYGYTF. The CDR3 DNA sequence: TGTGCAAGTCGCTTGGGTGGACAGGGTAACTATGGCTACACCTTC.

This chain connects TRBV6-5 to TRBJ2-5, with unresolved D. The CDR3 covers 13 residues. In germline, CDR1 is MNHEY, CDR2 SVGAGI. Trimming left V 6 bases short and J 0 bases short, with 8 bases between. CDR3 sequence reads: CASRGPNQETQYF. The CDR3 DNA reads TGTGCCAGCAGGGGCCCTAACCAAGAGACCCAGTACTTC.

The J gene is TRBJ1-2, the V gene TRBV7-9; 7 nucleotides line up with TRBD1. The germline V gene encodes CDR1 SEHNR and CDR2 FQNEAQ (reference sequence). CDR3 size: 13 residues. The V segment lost 10 bases and the J segment 3 bases; nucleotides outside the gene matches: 8. Here the CDR3 reads CAIPPDRDYGYTF. Written as DNA, the CDR3 is TGTGCCATCCCTCCTGACAGGGACTATGGCTACACCTTC.

The chain has TRBV11-2 and TRBJ1-6; no reliable D call. V lost 0 bases and J 6 bases, leaving 12 bases between the germline ends. The germline CDR1 and CDR2 sequences are SGHAT and FQNNGV. This CDR3 has 16 amino acids. CDR3 bases: TGTGCCAGCAGCTTAGAGGCCCCGGCCCTTAATTCACCCCTCCACTTT. Translation: CASSLEAPALNSPLHF. Looking up the rest from reference TRBV11-2 and TRBJ1-6 gives the full variable domain: EAGVAQSPRYKIIEKRQSVAFWCNPISGHATLYWYQQILGQGPKLLIQFQNNGVVDDSQLPKDRFSAERLKGVDSTLKIQPAKLEDSAVYLCASSLEAPALNSPLHFGNGTRLTVT.